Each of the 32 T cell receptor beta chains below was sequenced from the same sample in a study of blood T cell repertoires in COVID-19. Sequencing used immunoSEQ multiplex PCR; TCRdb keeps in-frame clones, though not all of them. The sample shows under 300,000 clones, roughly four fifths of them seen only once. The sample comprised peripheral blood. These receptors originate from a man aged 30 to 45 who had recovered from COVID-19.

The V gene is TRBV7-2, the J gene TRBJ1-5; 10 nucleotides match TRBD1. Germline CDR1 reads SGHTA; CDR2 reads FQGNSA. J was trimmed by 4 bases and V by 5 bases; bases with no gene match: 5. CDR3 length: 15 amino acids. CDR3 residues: CASSTGQGLNQPQHF. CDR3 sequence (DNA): TGTGCCAGCAGCACGGGACAGGGGCTGAATCAGCCCCAGCATTTT.

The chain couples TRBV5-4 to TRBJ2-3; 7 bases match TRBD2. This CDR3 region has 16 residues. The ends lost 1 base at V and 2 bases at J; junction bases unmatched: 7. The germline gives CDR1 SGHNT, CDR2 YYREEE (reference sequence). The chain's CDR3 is CASSLYSGTNTDTQYF. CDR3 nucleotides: TGTGCCAGCAGCTTGTACAGCGGGACTAACACAGATACGCAGTATTTT.

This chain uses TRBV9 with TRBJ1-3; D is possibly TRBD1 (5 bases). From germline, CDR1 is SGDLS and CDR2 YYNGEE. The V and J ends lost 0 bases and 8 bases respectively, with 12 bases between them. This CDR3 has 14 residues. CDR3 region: CASSVEQGVDTIYF. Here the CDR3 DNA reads TGTGCCAGCAGCGTAGAGCAGGGCGTTGACACCATATATTTT.

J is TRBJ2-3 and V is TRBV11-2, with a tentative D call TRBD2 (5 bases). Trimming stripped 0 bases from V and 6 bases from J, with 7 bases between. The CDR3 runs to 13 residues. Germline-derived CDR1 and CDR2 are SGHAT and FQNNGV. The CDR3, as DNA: TGTGCCAGCAGCTTAGATCGCGGGGATACGCAGTATTTT. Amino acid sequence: CASSLDRGDTQYF.

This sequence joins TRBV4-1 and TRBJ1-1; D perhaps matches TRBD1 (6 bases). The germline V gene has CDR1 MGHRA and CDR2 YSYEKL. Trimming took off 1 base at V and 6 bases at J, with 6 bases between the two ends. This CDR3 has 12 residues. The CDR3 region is CASSQGQAEAFF. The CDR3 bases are TGCGCCAGCAGCCAAGGACAGGCTGAAGCTTTCTTT.

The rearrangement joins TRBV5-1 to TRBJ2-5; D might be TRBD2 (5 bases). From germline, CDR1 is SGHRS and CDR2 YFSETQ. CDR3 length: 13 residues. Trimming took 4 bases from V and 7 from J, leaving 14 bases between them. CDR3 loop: CASSGTQAGTQYF. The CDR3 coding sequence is TGCGCCAGCAGCGGCACCCAGGCGGGGACCCAGTACTTC.

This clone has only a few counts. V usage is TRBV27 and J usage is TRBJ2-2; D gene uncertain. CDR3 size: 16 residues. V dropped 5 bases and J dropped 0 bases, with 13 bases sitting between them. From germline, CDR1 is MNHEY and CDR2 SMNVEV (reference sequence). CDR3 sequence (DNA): TGTGCCAGCAGTGCGTACAGCCTCCCGAACACCGGGGAGCTGTTTTTT. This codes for CASSAYSLPNTGELFF.

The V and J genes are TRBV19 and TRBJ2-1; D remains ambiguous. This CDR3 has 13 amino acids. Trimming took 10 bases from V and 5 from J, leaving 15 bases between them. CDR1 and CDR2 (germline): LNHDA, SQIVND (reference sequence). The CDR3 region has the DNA TGTGCCACCCGACTGGCTGTGGACAATGAGCAGTTCTTC. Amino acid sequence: CATRLAVDNEQFF.

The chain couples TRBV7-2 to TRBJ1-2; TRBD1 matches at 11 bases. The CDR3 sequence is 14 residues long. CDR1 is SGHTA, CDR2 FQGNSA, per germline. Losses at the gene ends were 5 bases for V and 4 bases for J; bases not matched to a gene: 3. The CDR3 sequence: CASSGGTGGYGYTF. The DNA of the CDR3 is TGTGCCAGCAGCGGCGGGACAGGGGGCTATGGCTACACCTTC.

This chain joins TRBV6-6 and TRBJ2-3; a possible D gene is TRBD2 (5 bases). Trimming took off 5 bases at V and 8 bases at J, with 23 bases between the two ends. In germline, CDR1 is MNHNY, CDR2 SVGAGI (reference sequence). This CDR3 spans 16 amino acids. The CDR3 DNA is TGTGCCAGCAGTAACGACGCCGGGATCCCGTCCCTTACGCAGTATTTT. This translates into CASSNDAGIPSLTQYF.

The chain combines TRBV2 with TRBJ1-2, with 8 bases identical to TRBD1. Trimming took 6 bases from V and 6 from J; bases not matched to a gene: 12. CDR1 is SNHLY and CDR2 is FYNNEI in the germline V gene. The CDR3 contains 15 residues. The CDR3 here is CASRAQRTGYHGYTF. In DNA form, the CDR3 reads TGTGCCAGCAGAGCCCAAAGGACAGGGTACCATGGCTACACCTTC.

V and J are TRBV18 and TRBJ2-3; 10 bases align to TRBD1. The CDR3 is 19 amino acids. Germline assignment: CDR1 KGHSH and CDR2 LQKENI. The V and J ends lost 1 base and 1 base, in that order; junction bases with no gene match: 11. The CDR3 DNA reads TGTGCCAGCTCACCACTACTCCCACGCGGGACAGGGGGCACAGATACGCAGTATTTT. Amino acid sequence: CASSPLLPRGTGGTDTQYF.

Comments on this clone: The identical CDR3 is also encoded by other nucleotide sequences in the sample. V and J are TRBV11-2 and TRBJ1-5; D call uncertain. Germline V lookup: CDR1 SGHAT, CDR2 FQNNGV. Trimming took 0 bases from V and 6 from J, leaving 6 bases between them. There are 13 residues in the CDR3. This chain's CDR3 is CASSLDRGQPQHF. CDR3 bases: TGTGCCAGCAGCTTAGATCGGGGTCAGCCCCAGCATTTT. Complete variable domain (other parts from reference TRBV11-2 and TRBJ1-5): EAGVAQSPRYKIIEKRQSVAFWCNPISGHATLYWYQQILGQGPKLLIQFQNNGVVDDSQLPKDRFSAERLKGVDSTLKIQPAKLEDSAVYLCASSLDRGQPQHFGDGTRLSIL.

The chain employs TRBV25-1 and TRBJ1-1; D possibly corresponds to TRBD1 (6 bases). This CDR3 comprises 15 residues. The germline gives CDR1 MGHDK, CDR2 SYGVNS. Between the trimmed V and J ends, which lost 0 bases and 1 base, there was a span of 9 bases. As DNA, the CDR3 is TGTGCCAGCAGTGAATACGCGGGGGCGAACACTGAAGCTTTCTTT. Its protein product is CASSEYAGANTEAFF.

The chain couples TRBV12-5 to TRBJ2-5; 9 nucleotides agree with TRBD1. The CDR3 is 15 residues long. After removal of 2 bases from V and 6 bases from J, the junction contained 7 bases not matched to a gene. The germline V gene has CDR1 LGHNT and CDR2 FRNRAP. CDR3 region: CASGLTTGGSKTQYF. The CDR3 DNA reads TGTGCTAGTGGTTTGACCACAGGGGGCTCAAAGACCCAGTACTTC.

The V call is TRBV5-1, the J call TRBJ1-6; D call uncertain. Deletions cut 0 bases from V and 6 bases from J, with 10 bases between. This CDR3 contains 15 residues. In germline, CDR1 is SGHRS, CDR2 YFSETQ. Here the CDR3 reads CASSLGGRLNSPLHF. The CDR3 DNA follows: TGCGCCAGCAGCTTGGGCGGAAGACTTAATTCACCCCTCCACTTT.

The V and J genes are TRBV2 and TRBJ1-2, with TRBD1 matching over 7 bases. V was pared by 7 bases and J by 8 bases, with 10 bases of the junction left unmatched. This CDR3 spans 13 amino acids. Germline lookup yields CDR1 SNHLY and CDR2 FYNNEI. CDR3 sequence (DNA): TGTGCCAGCAACCCGACAGGGTTGGGGGGCTACACCTTC. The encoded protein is CASNPTGLGGYTF.

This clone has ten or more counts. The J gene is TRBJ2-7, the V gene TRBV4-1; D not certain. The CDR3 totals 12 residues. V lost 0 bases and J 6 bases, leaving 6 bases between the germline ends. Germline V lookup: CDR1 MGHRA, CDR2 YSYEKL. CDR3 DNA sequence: TGCGCCAGCAGCCAAGATCCGGGCGAGCAGTACTTC. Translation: CASSQDPGEQYF.

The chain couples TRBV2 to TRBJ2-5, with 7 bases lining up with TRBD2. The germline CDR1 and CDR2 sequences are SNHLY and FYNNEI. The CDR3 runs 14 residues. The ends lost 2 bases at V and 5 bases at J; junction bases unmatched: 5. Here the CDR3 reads CASSEFREEETQYF. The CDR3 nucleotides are TGTGCCAGCAGTGAATTCCGGGAGGAGGAGACCCAGTACTTC.

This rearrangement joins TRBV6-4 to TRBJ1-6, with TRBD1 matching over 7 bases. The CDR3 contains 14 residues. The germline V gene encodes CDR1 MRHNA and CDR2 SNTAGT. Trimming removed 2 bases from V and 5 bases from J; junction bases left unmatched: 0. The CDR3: CASSDDRDNSPLHF. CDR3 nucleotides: TGTGCCAGCAGTGACGACAGGGATAATTCACCCCTCCACTTT.

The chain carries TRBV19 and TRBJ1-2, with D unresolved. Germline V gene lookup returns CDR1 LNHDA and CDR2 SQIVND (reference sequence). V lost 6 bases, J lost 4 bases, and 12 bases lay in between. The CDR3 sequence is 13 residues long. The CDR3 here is CASRGGEFYGYTF. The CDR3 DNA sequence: TGTGCCAGTAGAGGCGGAGAATTCTATGGCTACACCTTC. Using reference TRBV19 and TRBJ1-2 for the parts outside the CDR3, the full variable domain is DGGITQSPKYLFRKEGQNVTLSCEQNLNHDAMYWYRQDPGQGLRLIYYSQIVNDFQKGDIAEGYSVSREKKESFPLTVTSAQKNPTAFYLCASRGGEFYGYTFGSGTRLTVV.

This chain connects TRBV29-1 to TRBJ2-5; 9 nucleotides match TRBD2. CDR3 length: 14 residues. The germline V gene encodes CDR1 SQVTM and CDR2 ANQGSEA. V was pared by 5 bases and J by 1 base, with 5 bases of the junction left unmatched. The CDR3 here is CSVRLAGAQETQYF. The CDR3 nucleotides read TGCAGCGTTCGTTTAGCGGGGGCCCAAGAGACCCAGTACTTC.

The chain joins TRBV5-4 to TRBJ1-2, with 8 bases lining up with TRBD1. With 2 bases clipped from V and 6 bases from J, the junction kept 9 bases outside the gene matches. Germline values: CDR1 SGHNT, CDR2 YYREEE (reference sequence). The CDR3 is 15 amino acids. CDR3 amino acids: CASSFYQGARDGYTF. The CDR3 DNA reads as TGTGCCAGCAGCTTCTATCAGGGGGCTCGTGATGGCTACACCTTC.

For the CDR3, the DNA is TGCGCCAGCAGCTCACAGGGGAGTGGTGAAAAACTGTTTTTT. Translation: CASSSQGSGEKLFF. The rearrangement uses TRBV5-1 and TRBJ1-4, with 7 bases fitting TRBD1. The V gene end was trimmed by 3 bases and the J gene end by 7 bases; junction bases not matched to a gene: 6. Germline loops: CDR1 SGHRS, CDR2 YFSETQ. CDR3 length equals 14 residues. The full variable domain, rest sourced from reference TRBV5-1 and TRBJ1-4, is KAGVTQTPRYLIKTRGQQVTLSCSPISGHRSVSWYQQTPGQGLQFLFEYFSETQRNKGNFPGRFSGRQFSNSRSEMNVSTLELGDSALYLCASSSQGSGEKLFFGSGTQLSVL.

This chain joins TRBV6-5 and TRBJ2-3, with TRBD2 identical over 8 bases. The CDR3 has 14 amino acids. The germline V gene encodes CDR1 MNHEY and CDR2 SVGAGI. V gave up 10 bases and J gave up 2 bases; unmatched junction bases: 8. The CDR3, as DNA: TGTGCCATCCAAGCGGGGGCCTACACAGATACGCAGTATTTT. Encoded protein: CAIQAGAYTDTQYF.

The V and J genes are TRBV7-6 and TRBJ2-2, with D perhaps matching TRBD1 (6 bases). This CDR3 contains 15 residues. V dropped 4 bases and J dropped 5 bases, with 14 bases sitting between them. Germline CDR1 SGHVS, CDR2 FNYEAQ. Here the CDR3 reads CASSSITGHTGELFF. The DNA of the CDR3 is TGTGCCAGCAGCTCGATCACAGGGCATACCGGGGAGCTGTTTTTT.

CDR3 DNA: TGTGCCAGCAGCAAAGCGCAGGGAGGGCTAACAGATACGCAGTATTTT. It codes for CASSKAQGGLTDTQYF. This chain uses TRBV21-1 with TRBJ2-3; the table calls TRBD2, which could not be checked here. TRBV21-1 is designated a pseudogene. CDR3 length: 16 residues.

The chain's CDR3 is CASSQAGTSNSPLHF. The DNA of the CDR3 is TGCGCCAGCAGCCAGGCCGGGACTTCTAATTCACCCCTCCACTTT. This chain joins TRBV4-1 and TRBJ1-6, with D maybe TRBD1 (5 bases). V lost 3 bases, J lost 6 bases, and 12 bases lay in between. The CDR3 is 15 residues long. The germline V gene has CDR1 MGHRA and CDR2 YSYEKL.

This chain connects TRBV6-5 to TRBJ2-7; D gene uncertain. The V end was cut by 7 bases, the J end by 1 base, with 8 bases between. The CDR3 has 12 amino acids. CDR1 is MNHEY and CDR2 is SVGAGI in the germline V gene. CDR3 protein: CASTAGSYEQYF. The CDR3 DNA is TGTGCCAGCACGGCAGGTTCCTACGAGCAGTACTTC.

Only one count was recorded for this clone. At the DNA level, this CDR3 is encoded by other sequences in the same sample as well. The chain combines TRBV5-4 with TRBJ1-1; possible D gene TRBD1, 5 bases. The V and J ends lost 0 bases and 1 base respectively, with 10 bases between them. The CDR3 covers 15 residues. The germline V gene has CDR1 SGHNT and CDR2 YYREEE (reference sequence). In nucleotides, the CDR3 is TGTGCCAGCAGCTTGGTCGGACAAGGGAACACTGAAGCTTTCTTT. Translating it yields CASSLVGQGNTEAFF.

The CDR3 region has the DNA TGTGCCAGCAGCCTGACAGGGAGCTCACCCCTCCACTTT. Translated, it gives CASSLTGSSPLHF. The chain employs TRBV7-9 and TRBJ1-6, with 7 bases matching TRBD1. The CDR3 is 13 residues long. In germline, CDR1 is SEHNR, CDR2 FQNEAQ (reference sequence). Germline trimming cut 5 bases from V and 10 bases from J; bases unmatched to any gene: 5.

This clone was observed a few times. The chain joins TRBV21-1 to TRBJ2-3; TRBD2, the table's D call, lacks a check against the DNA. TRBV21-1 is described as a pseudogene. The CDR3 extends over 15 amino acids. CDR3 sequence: CASSTRTSGGDTQYF. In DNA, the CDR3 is TGTGCCAGCAGCACTCGGACTAGCGGGGGTGATACGCAGTATTTT.